Sequencing of this TCR beta chain was carried out in a study of cytomegalovirus exposure and HLA in healthy donors. Primers: 60 Vbeta forward and 13 Jbeta reverse. Here immunoSEQ multiplex PCR was the method, and the copy in TCRdb shows in-frame clones only, minus some. The sample has 150,000 to 200,000 clones; around 77% are singletons. The germline V gene encodes CDR1 SEHNR and CDR2 FQNEAQ (reference sequence). CDR3 size: 13 residues. The ends were cut back, 1 base at V and 0 bases at J, with 4 bases in the middle. A note on this clone: Its antigen is unidentified.

General study points: With further analysis later on, most CMV-associated TCR beta chains appeared HLA-restricted. High sensitivity and specificity were reportedly achieved when the classifier diagnosed cytomegalovirus status.

Likely unrecorded immune exposures existed in these nominally healthy donors. This sequence originates from a man aged 35 to 55 in good health and CMV-seronegative. Sequenced material: PBMCs. The rearrangement joins TRBV7-9 to TRBJ2-7; D is unclear. The CDR3 bases are TGTGCCAGCAGCTTAGTGGCCTCCTACGAGCAGTACTTC. Translation: CASSLVASYEQYF.